The clone carrying this T cell receptor beta chain came up a few times. The entirety of the isolated RNA underwent reverse transcription, so expressed TCRB transcripts were sequenced. Sequencing used immunoSEQ multiplex PCR; TCRdb keeps in-frame clones, though not all of them. The table records 200,000 to 250,000 clones, over 7.5% of them present only once. V was pared by 5 bases and J by 5 bases, with 8 bases of the junction left unmatched. There are 15 residues in the CDR3. Germline CDR1 SGHRS, CDR2 YFSETQ. Each sorted population was over 95% pure. These data originate in a study of beta chain features in type 1 diabetes.

The sequence was obtained from a woman aged 18-35 years in good health. The chain employs TRBV5-1 and TRBJ2-1, with 9 bases lining up with TRBD2. Material: naive CD4+ T cells from blood. For the CDR3, the DNA is TGCGCCAGCAGTCGAGGACTAGCGAGAGACAATGAGCAGTTCTTC. Translating gives CASSRGLARDNEQFF.